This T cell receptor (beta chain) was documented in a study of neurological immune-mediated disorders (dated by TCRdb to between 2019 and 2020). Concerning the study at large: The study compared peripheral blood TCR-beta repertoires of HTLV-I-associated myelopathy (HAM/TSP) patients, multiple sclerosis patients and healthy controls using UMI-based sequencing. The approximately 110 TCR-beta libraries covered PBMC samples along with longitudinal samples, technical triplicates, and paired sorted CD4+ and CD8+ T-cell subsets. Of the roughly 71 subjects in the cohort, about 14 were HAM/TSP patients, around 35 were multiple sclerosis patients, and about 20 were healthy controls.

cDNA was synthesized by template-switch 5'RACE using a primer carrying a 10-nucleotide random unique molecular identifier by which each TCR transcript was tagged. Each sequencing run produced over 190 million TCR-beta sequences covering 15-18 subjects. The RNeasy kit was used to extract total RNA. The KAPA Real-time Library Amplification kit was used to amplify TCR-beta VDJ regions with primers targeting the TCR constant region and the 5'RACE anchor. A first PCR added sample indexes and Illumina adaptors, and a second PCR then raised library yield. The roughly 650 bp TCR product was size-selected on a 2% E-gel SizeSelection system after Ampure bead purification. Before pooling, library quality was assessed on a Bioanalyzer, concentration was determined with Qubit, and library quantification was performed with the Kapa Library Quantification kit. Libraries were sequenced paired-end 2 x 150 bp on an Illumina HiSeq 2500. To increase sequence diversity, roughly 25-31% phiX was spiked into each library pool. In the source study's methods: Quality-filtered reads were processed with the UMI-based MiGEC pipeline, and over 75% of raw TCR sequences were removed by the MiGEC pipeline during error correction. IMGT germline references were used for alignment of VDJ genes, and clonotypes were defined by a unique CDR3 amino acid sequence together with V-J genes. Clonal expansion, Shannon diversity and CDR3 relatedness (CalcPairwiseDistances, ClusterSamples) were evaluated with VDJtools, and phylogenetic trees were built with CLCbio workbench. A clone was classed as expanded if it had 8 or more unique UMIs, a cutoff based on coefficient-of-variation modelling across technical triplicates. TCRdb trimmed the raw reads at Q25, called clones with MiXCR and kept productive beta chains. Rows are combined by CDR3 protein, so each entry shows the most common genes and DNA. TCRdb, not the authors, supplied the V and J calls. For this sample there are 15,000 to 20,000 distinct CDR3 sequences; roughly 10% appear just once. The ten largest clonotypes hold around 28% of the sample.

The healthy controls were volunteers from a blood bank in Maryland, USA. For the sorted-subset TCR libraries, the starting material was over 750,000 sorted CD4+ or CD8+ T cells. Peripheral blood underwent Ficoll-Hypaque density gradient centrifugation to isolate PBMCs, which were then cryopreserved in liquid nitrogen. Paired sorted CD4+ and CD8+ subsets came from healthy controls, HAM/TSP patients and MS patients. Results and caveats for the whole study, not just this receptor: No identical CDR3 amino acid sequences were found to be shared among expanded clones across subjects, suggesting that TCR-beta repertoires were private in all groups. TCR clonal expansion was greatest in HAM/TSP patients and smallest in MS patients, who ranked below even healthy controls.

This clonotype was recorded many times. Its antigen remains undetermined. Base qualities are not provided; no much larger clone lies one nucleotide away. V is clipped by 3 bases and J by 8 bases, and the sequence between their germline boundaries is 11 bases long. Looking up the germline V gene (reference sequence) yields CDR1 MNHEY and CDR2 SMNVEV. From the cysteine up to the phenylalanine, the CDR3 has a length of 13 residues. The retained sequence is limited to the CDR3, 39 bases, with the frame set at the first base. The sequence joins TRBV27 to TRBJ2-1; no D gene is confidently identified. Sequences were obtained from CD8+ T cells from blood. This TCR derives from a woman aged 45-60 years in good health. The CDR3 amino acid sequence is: CASSFRPRYEQFF. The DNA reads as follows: TGTGCCAGCAGTTTCAGGCCACGATATGAGCAGTTCTTC.